The 26 T cell receptor beta chains listed next were all sequenced from one sample in a study of spatial heterogeneity in lung cancer. The time point: sample taken at primary tumor resection. Frozen PBMC, nontumor lung or tumor provided whole RNA, which was sequenced unsorted. TCRdb ran MiXCR on the 5' RACE reads and lists one entry per CDR3 protein. The sample includes about 75,000 distinct CDR3 sequences, approximately 12% of them seen just once. This material consisted of PBMCs, taken at surgery. These receptors all come from a male donor with early-stage non-small cell lung cancer.

The chain couples TRBV20-1 to TRBJ2-7; no firm D call. V was trimmed by 6 bases and J by 4 bases, leaving 16 bases between them. CDR3 length: 13 amino acids. In germline, CDR1 is DFQATT, CDR2 SNEGSKA (reference sequence). Here the CDR3 reads CSAEDGLEYEQYF. The CDR3 DNA reads as TGCAGTGCCGAGGACGGTCTAGAGTACGAGCAGTACTTC.

This clonotype was observed many times. CDR3 in DNA: TGCAGTGCTAGAGATTACGAGGGCTCCTACAATGAGCAGTTCTTC. Translated, it gives CSARDYEGSYNEQFF. The J gene is TRBJ2-1, the V gene TRBV20-1; a weak D match, TRBD2 (5 bases). Deletions cut 0 bases from V and 0 bases from J, with 9 bases between. The CDR3 is 15 amino acids. CDR1 and CDR2 (germline): DFQATT, SNEGSKA (reference sequence).

There are many counts of this clonotype. The chain employs TRBV2 and TRBJ2-5; D is undetermined. Germline V gives CDR1 SNHLY, CDR2 FYNNEI. The CDR3 is 14 residues long. V was cut by 0 bases and J by 7 bases, with 12 bases left in between. The CDR3, as DNA: TGTGCCAGCAGTGAAGCCCTTAGCCTAGGGACCCAGTACTTC. Its translation: CASSEALSLGTQYF.

This clonotype was counted between two and nine times. V is TRBV10-3 and J is TRBJ1-1; D perhaps matches TRBD1 (5 bases). The CDR3 is made up of 14 amino acids. The V end lost 4 bases, the J end lost 4 bases, and 13 bases lay between the germline ends. The germline CDR1 and CDR2 sequences are ENHRY and SYGVKD. Written as DNA, the CDR3 is TGTGCCATCAGTGTTTTGGGGGAGTCCACTGAAGCTTTCTTT. Its protein is CAISVLGESTEAFF.

This clonotype has just a few counts. This chain links TRBV10-3 with TRBJ1-2, with TRBD1 as a possible D gene (6 bases). Between the trimmed V and J ends, which lost 5 bases and 8 bases, there was a span of 12 bases. Germline V gene lookup returns CDR1 ENHRY and CDR2 SYGVKD. There are 12 residues in the CDR3. CDR3 residues: CAISPYREGYTF. The CDR3 nucleotides are TGTGCCATCAGTCCATACAGGGAGGGCTACACCTTC.

DNA of the CDR3: TGCAGTGCTAGAGATCGTATTGGGTTAGAGACCCAGTACTTC. Its translation: CSARDRIGLETQYF. The rearrangement joins TRBV20-1 to TRBJ2-5; D is undetermined. Germline CDR1 reads DFQATT; CDR2 reads SNEGSKA (reference sequence). This CDR3 is built from 14 residues. With 0 bases removed from V and 4 bases from J, the gap between germline ends came to 12 bases.

The chain has TRBV9 and TRBJ2-1; D tentatively fits TRBD1 or TRBD2 (6 bases each). Per the germline V gene, CDR1 is SGDLS and CDR2 is YYNGEE. The CDR3 length is 16 residues. Trimming shortened V by 2 bases and J by 3 bases, and 15 bases separated the two germline ends. CDR3 sequence reads: CASSVRGELHYNEQFF. CDR3 nucleotide sequence: TGTGCCAGCAGCGTTAGGGGGGAGCTCCACTACAATGAGCAGTTCTTC. Full variable domain (remainder filled in from reference TRBV9 and TRBJ2-1): DSGVTQTPKHLITATGQRVTLRCSPRSGDLSVYWYQQSLDQGLQFLIQYYNGEERAKGNILERFSAQQFPDLHSELNLSSLELGDSALYFCASSVRGELHYNEQFFGPGTRLTVL.

A few counts support this clonotype. This chain connects TRBV19 to TRBJ2-1, with D perhaps matching TRBD2 (5 bases). Trimming pared 5 bases from V and 6 bases from J, leaving 11 bases between. Germline V CDR1 and CDR2: LNHDA, SQIVND (reference sequence). The CDR3 sequence is 13 residues long. Here the CDR3 reads CASSRDRANEQFF. The CDR3 DNA is TGTGCCAGTAGTCGGGATCGGGCCAATGAGCAGTTCTTC.

In this sample, this clonotype turned up a few times. The chain couples TRBV20-1 to TRBJ2-3, with 14 positions matching TRBD2. V shed 1 base, J shed 5 bases, and the junction held 5 bases outside the gene matches. CDR3 length equals 16 residues. Germline assignment: CDR1 DFQATT and CDR2 SNEGSKA (reference sequence). The CDR3: CSARGTSGRNIDTQYF. The CDR3 nucleotides are TGCAGTGCTAGAGGGACTAGCGGGAGGAATATAGATACGCAGTATTTT.

This clonotype has more than one count but fewer than ten. The chain recombines TRBV4-2 with TRBJ2-3; maybe TRBD1 (6 bases). Germline CDR1 reads LGHNA; CDR2 reads YNFKEQ. The CDR3 is 17 residues long. Trimming stripped 2 bases from V and 5 bases from J, with 20 bases between. In DNA, the CDR3 is TGTGCCAGCAGCCAAACTTCCAAAGGGGGAGCTAAAGATACGCAGTATTTT. It specifies CASSQTSKGGAKDTQYF.

This clonotype was picked up a small number of times. The chain couples TRBV7-2 to TRBJ2-3; 8 nucleotides agree with TRBD1. V trimming: 6 bases; J trimming: 0 bases; junction bases outside the gene matches: 5. This CDR3 has 15 amino acids. Germline CDR1 is SGHTA and CDR2 is FQGNSA. CDR3 amino acids: CASRRTGTSTDTQYF. Here the CDR3 DNA reads TGTGCCAGCAGGCGGACAGGGACTAGCACAGATACGCAGTATTTT.

This clonotype was recorded many times. This rearrangement joins TRBV10-3 to TRBJ2-5, with 12 bases identical to TRBD1. J lost 5 bases, V lost 6 bases, and 7 bases had no gene match. This CDR3 comprises 15 residues. Germline V lookup: CDR1 ENHRY, CDR2 SYGVKD. This CDR3 reads CAIRSGQGARETQYF. In DNA form, the CDR3 reads TGTGCCATCAGATCGGGACAGGGGGCGAGGGAGACCCAGTACTTC.

This chain connects TRBV3-1 to TRBJ1-5; tentatively, D is TRBD1 (5 bases). The germline gives CDR1 LGHDT, CDR2 YNNKEL (reference sequence). Deletions cut 4 bases from V and 4 bases from J, with 14 bases between. This CDR3 is 15 amino acids long. The CDR3 sequence: CASSPRGEPNQPQHF. DNA of the CDR3: TGTGCCAGCAGCCCACGGGGGGAACCAAATCAGCCCCAGCATTTT.

This clonotype was counted a few times. The V gene is TRBV10-3, the J gene TRBJ2-3, with D unresolved. This CDR3 has 11 amino acids. Germline loops: CDR1 ENHRY, CDR2 SYGVKD. The V end lost 8 bases, the J end lost 4 bases, and 7 bases lay between the germline ends. The CDR3 here is CAIARADTQYF. The CDR3 DNA reads TGTGCCATCGCAAGGGCAGATACGCAGTATTTT.

At least ten counts were recorded for this clonotype. The chain links TRBV4-1 to TRBJ2-7, with 8 bases that match TRBD1. Trimming at V came to 6 bases and at J to 1 base, leaving 5 bases not matched to a gene. This CDR3 has 14 amino acids. CDR1 and CDR2 from the germline V gene are MGHRA and YSYEKL. CDR3 loop: CASSWTGISYEQYF. CDR3 DNA sequence: TGCGCCAGCAGTTGGACAGGGATATCCTACGAGCAGTACTTC.

This clonotype came up a few times. J is TRBJ1-1 and V is TRBV6-1; 7 bases agree with TRBD1. Germline V gene data show CDR1 as MNHNS and CDR2 as SASEGT. Trimming removed 2 bases from V and 1 base from J; junction bases left unmatched: 10. The CDR3 runs to 17 residues. CDR3 sequence (DNA): TGTGCCAGCAGTGAACCCATTTCGGGACAGACGAACACTGAAGCTTTCTTT. It codes for CASSEPISGQTNTEAFF.

This clonotype came up many times. The chain is built from TRBV29-1 and TRBJ2-7; 9 positions match TRBD1. This CDR3 spans 14 amino acids. Germline V gene lookup returns CDR1 SQVTM and CDR2 ANQGSEA. Losses at the gene ends were 6 bases for V and 5 bases for J; bases not matched to a gene: 11. As DNA, the CDR3 is TGCAGCGTCATCAGTCCGGGACAGGGTAACGAGCAGTACTTC. Its protein product is CSVISPGQGNEQYF.

There are a few counts of this clonotype. V usage is TRBV7-2 and J usage is TRBJ2-2; no firm D call. Trimming cost V 6 bases and J 4 bases, with 12 bases left between them. This CDR3 comprises 14 residues. The germline V gene has CDR1 SGHTA and CDR2 FQGNSA. The DNA for the CDR3 is TGTGCCAGCAGTCCCTTTATGCGCACCGGGGAGCTGTTTTTT. Residues: CASSPFMRTGELFF.

This clonotype was seen ten or more times. This rearrangement joins TRBV4-1 to TRBJ2-1, with TRBD2 identical over 8 bases. The CDR3 has 16 residues. Germline V gives CDR1 MGHRA, CDR2 YSYEKL. The trim removed 0 bases at V and 1 base at J, leaving 2 bases unmatched. The CDR3 reads CASSQDIAGSYNEQFF. The CDR3 DNA follows: TGCGCCAGCAGCCAAGATATAGCGGGATCCTACAATGAGCAGTTCTTC.

In this sample, this clonotype turned up many times. V gene TRBV7-2 combines with J gene TRBJ2-3; the D gene is possibly TRBD1 (5 bases). The germline CDR1 and CDR2 sequences are SGHTA and FQGNSA. The CDR3 extends over 15 amino acids. V was pared by 5 bases and J by 3 bases, with 15 bases between. CDR3 sequence: CASSPDSLGTDTQYF. The DNA of the CDR3 is TGTGCCAGCAGCCCCGACAGCCTGGGGACAGATACGCAGTATTTT.

This clonotype was detected many times. The rearrangement uses TRBV6-5 and TRBJ2-4, with 11 bases lining up with TRBD2. CDR3 length: 13 amino acids. CDR1 and CDR2 (germline): MNHEY, SVGAGI. Trimming at V came to 6 bases and at J to 6 bases, leaving 1 base not matched to a gene. The CDR3 reads CASRGTSGNIQYF. Here the CDR3 DNA reads TGTGCCAGCAGAGGGACTAGCGGAAACATTCAGTACTTC.

This clonotype has more than one count but fewer than ten. The CDR3 reads CASSLGLLGREYNEQFF. The CDR3 coding sequence is TGCGCCAGCAGCTTGGGCCTTTTGGGTAGGGAGTACAATGAGCAGTTCTTC. The chain recombines TRBV5-1 with TRBJ2-1; TRBD2 is a possible D gene (5 bases). CDR1 SGHRS and CDR2 YFSETQ come from the germline V gene. Trimming shortened V by 0 bases and J by 4 bases, and 17 bases separated the two germline ends. The CDR3 sequence is 17 residues long.

The chain recombines TRBV28 with TRBJ2-1; D may be TRBD2 (6 bases). V lost 10 bases and J 5 bases, leaving 18 bases between the germline ends. Germline CDR1 and CDR2: MDHEN and SYDVKM. The CDR3 is made up of 14 amino acids. In DNA, the CDR3 is TGTGCCACCGTTCGGGGGAGTCTCAACAATGAGCAGTTCTTC. Encoded protein: CATVRGSLNNEQFF.

This clonotype has just a few counts. The chain employs TRBV5-1 and TRBJ2-7, with TRBD2 matching over 12 bases. Germline lookup yields CDR1 SGHRS and CDR2 YFSETQ. The CDR3 is made up of 15 amino acids. Unmatched junction bases numbered 2, after V lost 3 bases and J lost 1 base. The CDR3 DNA sequence: TGCGCCAGCAGCTCCGGACTAGCGGGATCCTACGAGCAGTACTTC. As protein: CASSSGLAGSYEQYF.

This sequence joins TRBV28 and TRBJ2-4; TRBD1 agrees at 7 bases. Germline V gene data show CDR1 as MDHEN and CDR2 as SYDVKM. The J segment lost 4 bases and the V segment lost 5 bases, leaving 11 bases of the junction unmatched. The CDR3 covers 16 residues. CDR3 amino acids: CASSPQGWGQKNIQYF. For the CDR3, the DNA is TGTGCCAGCAGTCCCCAAGGGTGGGGACAGAAAAACATTCAGTACTTC.

This clonotype was detected many times. The chain carries TRBV10-3 and TRBJ2-3; TRBD1 is a possible D gene (5 bases). Germline V gene sequence: CDR1 ENHRY, CDR2 SYGVKD. The CDR3 loop spans 13 amino acids. V was clipped by 0 bases and J by 5 bases, with 6 bases between them. CDR3 in amino acids: CAISESGQDTQYF. The DNA for the CDR3 is TGTGCCATCAGTGAGTCGGGGCAAGATACGCAGTATTTT.